This T cell receptor (beta chain) comes out of a study of human T cells and chemical hapten exposure. This CDR3 is built from 15 residues. Trimming took off 2 bases at V and 4 bases at J, with 14 bases between the two ends. From germline, CDR1 is MNHNS and CDR2 SASEGT. Time point meaning: patch test 1, 2 weeks after DPC sensitization. Stated treatment: therapeutic diphenylcyclopropenone sensitization with weekly scalp DPC. TCRdb called the RACE reads again in MiXCR, with one record for every CDR3 protein. The data contain about 100,000 distinct CDR3 sequences, 10% to 13% of them singletons. The chain carries TRBV6-1 and TRBJ1-2; tentative D call: TRBD1 (5 bases). Sample: whole blood, taken in connection with sensitization to the hapten diphenylcyclopropenone (DPC). This clonotype originated in a man aged 40-49 years with alopecia areata. Some clones in this sample may be carry-over from other donors' samples. CDR3 nucleotide sequence: TGTGCCAGCAGTGAAAGGCCCGGTGGGGGCTATGGCTACACCTTC. Its translation is CASSERPGGGYGYTF.